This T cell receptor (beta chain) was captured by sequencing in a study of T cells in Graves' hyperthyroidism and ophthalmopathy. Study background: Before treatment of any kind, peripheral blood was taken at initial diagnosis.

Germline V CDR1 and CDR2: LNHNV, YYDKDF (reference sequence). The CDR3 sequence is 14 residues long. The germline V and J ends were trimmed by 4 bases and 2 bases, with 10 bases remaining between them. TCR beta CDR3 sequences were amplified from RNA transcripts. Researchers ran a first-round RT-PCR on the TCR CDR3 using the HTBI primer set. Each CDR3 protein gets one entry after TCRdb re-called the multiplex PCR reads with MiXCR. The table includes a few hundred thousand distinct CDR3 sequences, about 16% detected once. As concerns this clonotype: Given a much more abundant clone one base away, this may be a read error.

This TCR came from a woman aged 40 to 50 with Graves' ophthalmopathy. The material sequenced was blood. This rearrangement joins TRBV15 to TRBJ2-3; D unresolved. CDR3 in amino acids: CATSTGRPTDTQYF. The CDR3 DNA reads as TGTGCCACCAGCACAGGACGGCCCACAGATACGCAGTATTTT.